There are many counts of the clone carrying this TCR beta chain. Its antigen is still unknown. The data originate from a study of T cells after yellow fever vaccination. In TCRdb, the 5' RACE reads were re-called with MiXCR into one record per CDR3 protein. The table shows over 300,000 distinct CDR3 sequences, with approximately 3.8% occurring only once. Trimming cost V 2 bases and J 7 bases; bases outside gene matches: 7. Germline CDR1 and CDR2: MNHNS and SASEGT. The CDR3 is made up of 15 amino acids. Points from the study as a whole: Contamination of FACS-sorted repertoires by abundant clonotypes from the bulk population could occur.

The V gene is TRBV6-1, the J gene TRBJ2-1; 8 nucleotides line up with TRBD2. Here the sequenced sample was PBMCs, taken on the day of the yellow fever booster vaccination. This receptor was taken from a man younger than 35 who received the YFV17D yellow fever vaccine. The CDR3 DNA reads as TGTGCCAGCAGTGAACACAGCGGGGGCTTGAATGAGCAGTTCTTC. The encoded protein is CASSEHSGGLNEQFF.